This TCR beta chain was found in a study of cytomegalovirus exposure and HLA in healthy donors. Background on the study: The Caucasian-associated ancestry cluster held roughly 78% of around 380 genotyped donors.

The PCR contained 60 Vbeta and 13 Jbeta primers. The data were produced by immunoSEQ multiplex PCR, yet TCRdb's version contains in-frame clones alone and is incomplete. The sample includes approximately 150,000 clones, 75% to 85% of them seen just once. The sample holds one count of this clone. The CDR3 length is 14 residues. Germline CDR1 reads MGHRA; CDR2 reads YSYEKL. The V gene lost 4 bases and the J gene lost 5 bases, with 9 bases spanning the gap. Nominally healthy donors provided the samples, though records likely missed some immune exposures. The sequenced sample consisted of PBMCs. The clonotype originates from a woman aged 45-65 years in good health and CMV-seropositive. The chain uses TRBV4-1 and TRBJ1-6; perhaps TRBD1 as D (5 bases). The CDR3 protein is CASSRTRDNSPLHF. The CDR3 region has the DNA TGCGCCAGCAGCCGGACAAGGGATAATTCACCCCTCCACTTT.